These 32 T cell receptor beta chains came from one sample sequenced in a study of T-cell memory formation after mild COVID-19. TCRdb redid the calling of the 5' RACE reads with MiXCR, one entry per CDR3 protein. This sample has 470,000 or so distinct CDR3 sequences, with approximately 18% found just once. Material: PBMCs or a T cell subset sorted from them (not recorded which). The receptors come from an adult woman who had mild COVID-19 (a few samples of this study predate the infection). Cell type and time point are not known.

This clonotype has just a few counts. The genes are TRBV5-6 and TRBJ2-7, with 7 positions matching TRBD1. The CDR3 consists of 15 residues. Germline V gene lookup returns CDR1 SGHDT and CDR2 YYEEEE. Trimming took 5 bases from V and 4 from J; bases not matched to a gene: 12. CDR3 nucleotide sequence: TGTGCCAGCAGGAAGGTAGGGGACAGCCTTTACGAGCAGTACTTC. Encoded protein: CASRKVGDSLYEQYF.

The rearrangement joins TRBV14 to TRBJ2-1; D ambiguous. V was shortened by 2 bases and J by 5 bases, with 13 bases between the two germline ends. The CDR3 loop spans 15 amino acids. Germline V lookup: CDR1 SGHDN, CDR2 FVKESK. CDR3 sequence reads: CASSQFLSVNNEQFF. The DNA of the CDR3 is TGTGCCAGCAGCCAATTTTTAAGCGTTAACAATGAGCAGTTCTTC.

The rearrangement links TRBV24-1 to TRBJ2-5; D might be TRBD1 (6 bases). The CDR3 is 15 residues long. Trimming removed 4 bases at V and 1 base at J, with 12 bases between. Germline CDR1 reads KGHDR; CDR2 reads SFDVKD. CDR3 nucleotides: TGTGCCACCAGTGAGGAGCAGGGGTCCCAAGAGACCCAGTACTTC. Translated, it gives CATSEEQGSQETQYF.

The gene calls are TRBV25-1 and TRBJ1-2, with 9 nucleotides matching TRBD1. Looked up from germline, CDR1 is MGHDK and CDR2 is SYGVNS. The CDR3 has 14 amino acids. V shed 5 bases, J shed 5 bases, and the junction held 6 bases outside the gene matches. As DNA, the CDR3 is TGTGCCAGCAGTTCCCCGGGACAGGGTTATGGCTACACCTTC. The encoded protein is CASSSPGQGYGYTF.

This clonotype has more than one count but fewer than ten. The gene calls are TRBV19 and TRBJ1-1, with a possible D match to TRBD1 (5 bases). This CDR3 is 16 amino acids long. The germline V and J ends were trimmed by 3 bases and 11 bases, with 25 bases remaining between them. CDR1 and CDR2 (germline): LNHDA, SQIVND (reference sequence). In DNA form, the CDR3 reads TGTGCCAGTAGTATCCTCCTTACCGGGACCCCAGCTTCGGCTTTCTTT. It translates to CASSILLTGTPASAFF.

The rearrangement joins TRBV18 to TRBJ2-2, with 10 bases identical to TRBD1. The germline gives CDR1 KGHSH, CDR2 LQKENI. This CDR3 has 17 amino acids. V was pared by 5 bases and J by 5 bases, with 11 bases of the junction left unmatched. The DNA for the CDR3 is TGTGCCAGCTCATCCACAATTGACAGGGGGCGGACCGGGGAGCTGTTTTTT. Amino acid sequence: CASSSTIDRGRTGELFF.

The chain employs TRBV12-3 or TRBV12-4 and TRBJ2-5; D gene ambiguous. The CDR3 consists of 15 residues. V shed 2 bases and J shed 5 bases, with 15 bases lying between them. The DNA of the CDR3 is TGTGCCAGCAGTTTAAGTCTCGCCTTCGGGGAGACCCAGTACTTC. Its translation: CASSLSLAFGETQYF.

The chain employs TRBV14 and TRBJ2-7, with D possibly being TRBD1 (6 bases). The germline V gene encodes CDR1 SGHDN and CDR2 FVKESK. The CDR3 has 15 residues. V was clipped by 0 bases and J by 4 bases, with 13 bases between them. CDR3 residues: CASSQDLQGIYEQYF. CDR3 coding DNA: TGTGCCAGCAGCCAAGATTTGCAGGGGATTTACGAGCAGTACTTC.

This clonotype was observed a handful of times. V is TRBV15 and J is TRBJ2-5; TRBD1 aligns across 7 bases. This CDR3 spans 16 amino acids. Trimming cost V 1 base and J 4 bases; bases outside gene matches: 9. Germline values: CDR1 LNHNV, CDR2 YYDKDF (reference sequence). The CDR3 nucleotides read TGTGCCACCAGCAGAGCTTCGACAGGGATGGGAGAGACCCAGTACTTC. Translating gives CATSRASTGMGETQYF.

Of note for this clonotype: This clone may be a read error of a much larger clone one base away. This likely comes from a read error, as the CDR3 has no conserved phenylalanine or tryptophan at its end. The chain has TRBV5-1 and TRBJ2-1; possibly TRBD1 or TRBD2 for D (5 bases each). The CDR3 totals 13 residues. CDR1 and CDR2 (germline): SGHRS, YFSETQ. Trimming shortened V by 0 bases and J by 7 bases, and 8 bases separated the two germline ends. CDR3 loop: CASSLEGENEQFL. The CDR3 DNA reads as TGCGCCAGCAGCTTGGAAGGGGAGAATGAGCAGTTCTTA.

The chain's CDR3 is CAISESGGIAKNIQYF. The CDR3 region has the DNA TGTGCCATCAGTGAGTCAGGAGGGATAGCCAAAAACATTCAGTACTTC. V usage is TRBV10-3 and J usage is TRBJ2-4, with a possible D match to TRBD2 (6 bases). The CDR3 contains 16 residues. V was trimmed by 0 bases and J by 0 bases, leaving 9 bases between them. Looked up from germline, CDR1 is ENHRY and CDR2 is SYGVKD.

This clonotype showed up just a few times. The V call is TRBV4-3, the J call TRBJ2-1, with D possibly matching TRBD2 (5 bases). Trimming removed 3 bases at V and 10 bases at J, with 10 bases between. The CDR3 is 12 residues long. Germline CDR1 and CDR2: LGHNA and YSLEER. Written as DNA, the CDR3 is TGCGCCAGCAGCCATTGGACTCGAGAGCAGTTCTTC. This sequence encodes CASSHWTREQFF.

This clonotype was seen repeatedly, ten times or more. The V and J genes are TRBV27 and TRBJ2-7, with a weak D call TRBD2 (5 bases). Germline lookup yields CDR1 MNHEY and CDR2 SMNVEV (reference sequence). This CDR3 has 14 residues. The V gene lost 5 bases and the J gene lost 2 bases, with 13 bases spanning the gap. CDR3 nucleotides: TGTGCCAGCAGTAGGACTGGCTTACCCTACGAGCAGTACTTC. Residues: CASSRTGLPYEQYF.

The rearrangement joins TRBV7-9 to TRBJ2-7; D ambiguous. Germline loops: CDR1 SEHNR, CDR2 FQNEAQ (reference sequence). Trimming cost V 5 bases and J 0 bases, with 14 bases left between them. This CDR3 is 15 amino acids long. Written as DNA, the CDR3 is TGTGCCAGCAGCCATGCGCCTGTTTACTCCTACGAGCAGTACTTC. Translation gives CASSHAPVYSYEQYF.

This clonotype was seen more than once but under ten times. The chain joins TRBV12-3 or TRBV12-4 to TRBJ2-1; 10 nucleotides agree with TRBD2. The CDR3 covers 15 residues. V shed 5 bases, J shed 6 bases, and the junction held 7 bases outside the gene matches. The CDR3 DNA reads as TGTGCCAGCAGTCCCCAGCGGGGGGGGGTCAATGAGCAGTTCTTC. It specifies CASSPQRGGVNEQFF.

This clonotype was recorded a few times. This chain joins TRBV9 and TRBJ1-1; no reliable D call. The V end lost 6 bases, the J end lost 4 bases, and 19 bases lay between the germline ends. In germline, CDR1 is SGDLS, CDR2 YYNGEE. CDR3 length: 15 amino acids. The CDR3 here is CASNPLPDVSTEAFF. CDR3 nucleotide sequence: TGTGCCAGCAACCCCCTCCCGGACGTGTCCACTGAAGCTTTCTTT.

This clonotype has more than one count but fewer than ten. The CDR3 nucleotides are TGCAGCAAACAGGGGCAAGAGACCCAGTACTTC. Translation: CSKQGQETQYF. V usage is TRBV20-1 and J usage is TRBJ2-5; 7 bases are shared with TRBD1. The CDR3 covers 11 residues. Germline CDR1 and CDR2: DFQATT and SNEGSKA (reference sequence).

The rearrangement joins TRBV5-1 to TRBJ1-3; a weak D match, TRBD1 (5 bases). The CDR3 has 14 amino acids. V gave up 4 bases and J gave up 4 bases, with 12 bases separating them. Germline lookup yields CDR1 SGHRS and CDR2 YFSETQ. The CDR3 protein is CASSEQGYGNTIYF. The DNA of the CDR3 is TGCGCCAGCAGCGAGCAGGGTTACGGAAACACCATATATTTT.

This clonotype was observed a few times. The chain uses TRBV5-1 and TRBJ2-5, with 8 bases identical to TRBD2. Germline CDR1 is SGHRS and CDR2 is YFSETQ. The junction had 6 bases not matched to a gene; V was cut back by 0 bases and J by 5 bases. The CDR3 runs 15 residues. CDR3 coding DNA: TGCGCCAGCAGCTTGGGGAGCGGGAGTGGGGAGACCCAGTACTTC. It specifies CASSLGSGSGETQYF. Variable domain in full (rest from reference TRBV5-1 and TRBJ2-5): KAGVTQTPRYLIKTRGQQVTLSCSPISGHRSVSWYQQTPGQGLQFLFEYFSETQRNKGNFPGRFSGRQFSNSRSEMNVSTLELGDSALYLCASSLGSGSGETQYFGPGTRLLVL.

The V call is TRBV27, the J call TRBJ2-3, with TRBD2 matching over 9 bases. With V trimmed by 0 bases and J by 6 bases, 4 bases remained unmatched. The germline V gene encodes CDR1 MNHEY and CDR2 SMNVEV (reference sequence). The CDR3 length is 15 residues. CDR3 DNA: TGTGCCAGCAGTTTATCTGGGACTAGCTGGGATACGCAGTATTTT. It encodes CASSLSGTSWDTQYF.

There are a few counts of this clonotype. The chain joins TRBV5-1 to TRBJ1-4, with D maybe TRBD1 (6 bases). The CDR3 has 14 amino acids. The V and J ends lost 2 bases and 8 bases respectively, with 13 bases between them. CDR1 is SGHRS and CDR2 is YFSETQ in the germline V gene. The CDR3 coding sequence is TGCGCCAGCAGCTTATCGGACAGTGGGGAAAAACTGTTTTTT. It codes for CASSLSDSGEKLFF.

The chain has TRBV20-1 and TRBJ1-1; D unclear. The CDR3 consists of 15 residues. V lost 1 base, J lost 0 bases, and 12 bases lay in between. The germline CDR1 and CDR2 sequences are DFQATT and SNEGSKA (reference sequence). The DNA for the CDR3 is TGCAGTGCTAGAGGTAGTCGGAGCCTGAACACTGAAGCTTTCTTT. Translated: CSARGSRSLNTEAFF.

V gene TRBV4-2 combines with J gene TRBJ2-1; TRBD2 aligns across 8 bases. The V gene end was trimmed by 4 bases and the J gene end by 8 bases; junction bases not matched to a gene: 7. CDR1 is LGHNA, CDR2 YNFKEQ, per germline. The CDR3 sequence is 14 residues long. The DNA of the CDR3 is TGTGCCAGCAGCCGTAGCGGGGCCCAGGATGAGCAGTTCTTC. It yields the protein CASSRSGAQDEQFF.

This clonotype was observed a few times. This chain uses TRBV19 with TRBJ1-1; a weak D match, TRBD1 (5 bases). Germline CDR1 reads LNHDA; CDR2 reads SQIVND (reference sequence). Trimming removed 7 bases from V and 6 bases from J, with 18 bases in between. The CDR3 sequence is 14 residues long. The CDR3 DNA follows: TGTGCCAGTACCACTACAGGTCGGCGCCCTGAAGCTTTCTTT. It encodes CASTTTGRRPEAFF.

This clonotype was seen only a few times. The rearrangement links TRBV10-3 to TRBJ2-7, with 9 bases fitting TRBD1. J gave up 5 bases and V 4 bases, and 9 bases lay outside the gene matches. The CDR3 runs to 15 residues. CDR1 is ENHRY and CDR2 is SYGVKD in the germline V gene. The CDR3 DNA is TGTGCCATCAGTGTAGCCGGGACAGGGAATGACGAGCAGTACTTC. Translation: CAISVAGTGNDEQYF.

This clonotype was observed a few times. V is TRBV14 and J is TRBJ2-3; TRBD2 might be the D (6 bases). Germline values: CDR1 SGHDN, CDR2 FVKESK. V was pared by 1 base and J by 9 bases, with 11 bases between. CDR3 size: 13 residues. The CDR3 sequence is CASSQVVGRTQYF. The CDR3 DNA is TGTGCCAGCAGCCAAGTAGTGGGGAGGACGCAGTATTTT.

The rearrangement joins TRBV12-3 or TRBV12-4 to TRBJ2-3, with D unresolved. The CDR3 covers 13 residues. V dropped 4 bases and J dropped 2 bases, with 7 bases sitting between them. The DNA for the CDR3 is TGTGCCAGCAGTTGGGTATCCACAGATACGCAGTATTTT. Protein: CASSWVSTDTQYF.

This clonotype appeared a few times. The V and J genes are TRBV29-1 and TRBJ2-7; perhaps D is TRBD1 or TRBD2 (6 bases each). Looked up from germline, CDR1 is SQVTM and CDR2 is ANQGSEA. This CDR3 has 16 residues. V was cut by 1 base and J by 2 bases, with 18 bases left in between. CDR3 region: CSVEVILPRGPYEQYF. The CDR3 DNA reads TGCAGCGTTGAAGTTATTCTACCTCGGGGGCCCTACGAGCAGTACTTC.

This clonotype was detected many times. The CDR3 nucleotides are TGCAGTGCTAGGGATGCCGGGACTAGCCACGAGCAGTACTTC. This gives the protein CSARDAGTSHEQYF. This chain links TRBV20-1 with TRBJ2-7; 9 nucleotides align to TRBD2. The length of the CDR3 is 14 residues. Per the germline V gene, CDR1 is DFQATT and CDR2 is SNEGSKA (reference sequence). The ends lost 3 bases at V and 5 bases at J; junction bases unmatched: 8.

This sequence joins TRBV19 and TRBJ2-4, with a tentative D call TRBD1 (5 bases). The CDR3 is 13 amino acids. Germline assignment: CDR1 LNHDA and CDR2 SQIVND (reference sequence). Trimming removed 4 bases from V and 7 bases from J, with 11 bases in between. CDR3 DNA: TGTGCCAGTAGTACCGGACAAGGGAACATTCAGTACTTC. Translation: CASSTGQGNIQYF.

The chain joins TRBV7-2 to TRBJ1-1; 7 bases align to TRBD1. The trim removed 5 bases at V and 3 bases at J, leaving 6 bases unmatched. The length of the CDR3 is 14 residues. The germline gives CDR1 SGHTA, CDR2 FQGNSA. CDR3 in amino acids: CASSPQGTDTEAFF. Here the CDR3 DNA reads TGTGCCAGCAGCCCACAGGGGACGGACACTGAAGCTTTCTTT.

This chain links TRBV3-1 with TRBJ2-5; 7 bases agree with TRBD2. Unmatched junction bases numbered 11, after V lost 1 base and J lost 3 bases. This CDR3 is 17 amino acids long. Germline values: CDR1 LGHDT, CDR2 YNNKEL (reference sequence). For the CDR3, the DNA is TGTGCCAGCAGCCAAGTTTTAGGATTGGGGGGGAAAGAGACCCAGTACTTC. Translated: CASSQVLGLGGKETQYF.